This TCR beta chain was found in a study of blood T cell repertoires in COVID-19. Sequencing was performed with immunoSEQ multiplex PCR; in TCRdb, only in-frame clones are kept and a portion is missing. The repertoire consists of approximately 60,000 clones, with around 80% occurring once and the leading ten covering roughly 5.4%. Germline assignment: CDR1 SQVTM and CDR2 ANQGSEA. The CDR3 runs to 12 residues. The J segment lost 2 bases and the V segment lost 5 bases, leaving 0 bases of the junction unmatched. Sequencing input: peripheral blood. The receptor was isolated from a human donor in a cohort sampled during active COVID-19. The chain has TRBV29-1 and TRBJ1-2, with 9 bases aligning to TRBD1. The CDR3 nucleotides are TGCAGCGTTACAGGGGGCAACTATGGCTACACCTTC. It translates to CSVTGGNYGYTF.